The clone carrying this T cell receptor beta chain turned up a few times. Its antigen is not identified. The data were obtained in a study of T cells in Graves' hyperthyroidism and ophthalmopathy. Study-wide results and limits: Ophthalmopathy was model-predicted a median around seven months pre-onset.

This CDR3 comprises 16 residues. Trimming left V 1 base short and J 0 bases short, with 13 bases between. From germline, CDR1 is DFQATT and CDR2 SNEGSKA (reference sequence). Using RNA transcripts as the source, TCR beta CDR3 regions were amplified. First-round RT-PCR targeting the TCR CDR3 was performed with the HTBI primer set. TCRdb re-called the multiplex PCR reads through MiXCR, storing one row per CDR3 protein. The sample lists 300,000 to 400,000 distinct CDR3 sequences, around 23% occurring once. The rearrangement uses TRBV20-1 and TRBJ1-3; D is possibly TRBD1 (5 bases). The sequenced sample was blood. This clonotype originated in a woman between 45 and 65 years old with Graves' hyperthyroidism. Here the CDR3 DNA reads TGCAGTGCTAGAGGGCGGGACTTTAGCTCTGGAAACACCATATATTTT. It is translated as CSARGRDFSSGNTIYF.